This TCR beta chain came from a study of human T cells and chemical hapten exposure. This CDR3 spans 16 amino acids. V was shortened by 4 bases and J by 1 base, with 16 bases between the two germline ends. Germline V gene data show CDR1 as LGHDT and CDR2 as YNNKEL (reference sequence). What the library attached to individual cDNA molecules were unique molecular identifiers. Original processing notes: Across samples, TCR counts had a median of roughly 98,000 and ranged from 23,224 to 690,600. TCRdb re-called the RACE reads with MiXCR, one entry per CDR3 protein. The V and J calls come from TCRdb's annotation, not from the publication. The data contain 65,000 to 95,000 distinct CDR3 sequences, over 6.5% of them singletons. Indicated time point: healthy volunteer bleed at 6 weeks. Total RNA extraction was carried out from unfractionated whole blood. This clonotype was observed many times.

The sequenced sample consisted of whole blood. The source is a female donor in good health. Some clones in this sample may be carry-over from other donors' samples. This chain uses TRBV3-1 with TRBJ1-1; weak D call: TRBD1 (5 bases). This chain's CDR3 is CASSRRTAGGNTEAFF. DNA of the CDR3: TGTGCCAGCAGCCGAAGGACGGCGGGGGGGAACACTGAAGCTTTCTTT.